These 19 T cell receptor beta chains share one sample of origin, sequenced in a study of blood T cell repertoires in COVID-19 (dated by TCRdb to 2019 to 2021). Libraries were prepared through the immunoSEQ multiplex PCR assay. TCRdb stores this immuneACCESS table with in-frame sequences only. Part of the clones is absent; in the studies checked, under half of the shortfall reflects unresolved V genes, and no reason is known for the rest. Recorded for this sample are nearly 250,000 clones; roughly 85% of them occurred a single time. Approximately 9.6% of the sample belongs to the ten largest clones. Sample: PBMCs or T cells enriched from blood (not recorded which). The origin of the receptors is a woman between 45 and 60 years old with acute COVID-19.

CDR3: CAWSEGTIGNTIYF. Written as DNA, the CDR3 is TGTGCCTGGAGTGAAGGGACAATTGGAAACACCATATATTTT. This chain connects TRBV30 to TRBJ1-3, with D possibly being TRBD1 (6 bases). V lost 1 base, J lost 3 bases, and 10 bases lay in between. This CDR3 comprises 14 residues. Germline CDR1 reads GTSNPN; CDR2 reads SVGIG (reference sequence).

The J gene is TRBJ1-5, the V gene TRBV19; maybe TRBD1 (6 bases). The CDR3 has 16 residues. Looked up from germline, CDR1 is LNHDA and CDR2 is SQIVND (reference sequence). V gave up 3 bases and J gave up 3 bases, with 15 bases separating them. The CDR3 protein is CASSMRAGDVNQPQHF. CDR3 nucleotide sequence: TGTGCCAGTAGTATGAGGGCAGGGGATGTCAATCAGCCCCAGCATTTT.

The V and J genes are TRBV5-1 and TRBJ1-3; D is unresolved. V lost 4 bases to trimming and J lost 2 bases, with 16 bases between them. The CDR3 is 16 amino acids. The germline gives CDR1 SGHRS, CDR2 YFSETQ. CDR3 sequence reads: CASSPEAGGAGNTIYF. CDR3 nucleotide sequence: TGCGCCAGCAGCCCAGAGGCGGGCGGAGCTGGAAACACCATATATTTT.

The genes are TRBV7-9 and TRBJ2-7; weak D call: TRBD1 (6 bases). V was cut by 5 bases and J by 0 bases, with 8 bases left in between. CDR1 is SEHNR and CDR2 is FQNEAQ in the germline V gene (reference sequence). This CDR3 spans 13 amino acids. CDR3 amino acids: CASSGDTSYEQYF. For the CDR3, the DNA is TGTGCCAGCAGCGGGGACACCTCCTACGAGCAGTACTTC.

This chain uses TRBV2 with TRBJ1-2, with no clear D. Germline CDR1 is SNHLY and CDR2 is FYNNEI. V was clipped by 0 bases and J by 4 bases, with 9 bases between them. CDR3 size: 14 residues. CDR3 loop: CASSEAASIYGYTF. The CDR3 DNA is TGTGCCAGCAGTGAAGCCGCCAGTATCTATGGCTACACCTTC.

V and J are TRBV9 and TRBJ1-6, with 11 positions matching TRBD1. The CDR3 runs 16 residues. Unmatched junction bases numbered 8, after V lost 2 bases and J lost 10 bases. Germline V gene lookup returns CDR1 SGDLS and CDR2 YYNGEE. CDR3 DNA: TGTGCCAGCAGCGTCGGGACAGGGGGGAAGGGATCACCCCTCCACTTT. Its protein product is CASSVGTGGKGSPLHF.

The chain couples TRBV12-3 or TRBV12-4 to TRBJ1-3, with D perhaps TRBD1 (5 bases). CDR3 length: 13 amino acids. V gave up 8 bases and J gave up 0 bases, with 8 bases separating them. CDR3 protein: CASLDNSGNTIYF. The CDR3 DNA follows: TGTGCCAGCCTGGACAACTCTGGAAACACCATATATTTT.

This clone appeared a few times. The chain uses TRBV5-1 and TRBJ2-3, with D possibly TRBD2 on 6 matching bases. Trimming cost V 1 base and J 0 bases, with 12 bases left between them. From germline, CDR1 is SGHRS and CDR2 YFSETQ. This CDR3 has 16 residues. The CDR3 region is CASSLMGGASTDTQYF. The CDR3 nucleotides are TGCGCCAGCAGCTTGATGGGGGGAGCTAGCACAGATACGCAGTATTTT.

The V call is TRBV11-2, the J call TRBJ2-7; D gene unclear. V was clipped by 6 bases and J by 1 base, with 4 bases between them. Germline assignment: CDR1 SGHAT and CDR2 FQNNGV. CDR3 length: 11 amino acids. The CDR3 DNA is TGTGCCAGCAGGCGATCCTACGAGCAGTACTTC. This codes for CASRRSYEQYF.

The chain recombines TRBV5-1 with TRBJ1-6; 9 nucleotides match TRBD1. CDR1 SGHRS and CDR2 YFSETQ come from the germline V gene. Trimming at V came to 0 bases and at J to 6 bases, leaving 4 bases not matched to a gene. CDR3 size: 16 residues. DNA of the CDR3: TGCGCCAGCAGCTTGGAATCGGGACAGGGTAATTCACCCCTCCACTTT. This translates into CASSLESGQGNSPLHF.

The chain is built from TRBV6-2 or TRBV6-3 and TRBJ2-5; weak D call: TRBD2 (6 bases). Trimming took 4 bases from V and 9 from J, leaving 27 bases between them. The CDR3 consists of 17 residues. From germline, CDR1 is MNHEY and CDR2 SVGEGT. The CDR3 coding sequence is TGTGCCAGCAGTTTCCCCAGGACTGGCGGGGAGTTGCTCGCCCAGTACTTC. Its protein product is CASSFPRTGGELLAQYF.

This chain joins TRBV6-2 or TRBV6-3 and TRBJ2-1; 8 bases match TRBD2. This CDR3 is 18 amino acids long. V was pared by 2 bases and J by 0 bases, with 9 bases of the junction left unmatched. In germline, CDR1 is MNHEY, CDR2 SVGEGT. The CDR3 DNA is TGTGCCAGCAGTTACCCGTTGGCGGGGGGCCTCTCCTACAATGAGCAGTTCTTC. This translates into CASSYPLAGGLSYNEQFF.

CDR3 sequence: CAWSVQSTLNTEAFF. The CDR3 coding sequence is TGTGCCTGGAGTGTACAGTCCACCTTGAACACTGAAGCTTTCTTT. This sequence joins TRBV30 and TRBJ1-1; D is uncertain. Germline V gene lookup returns CDR1 GTSNPN and CDR2 SVGIG (reference sequence). V lost 0 bases and J 0 bases, leaving 11 bases between the germline ends. This CDR3 region has 15 residues.

The chain recombines TRBV19 with TRBJ2-1; 7 positions match TRBD1. This CDR3 spans 13 amino acids. Germline values: CDR1 LNHDA, CDR2 SQIVND (reference sequence). With V trimmed by 8 bases and J by 15 bases, 16 bases remained unmatched. The CDR3 DNA reads as TGTGCCAGTGGTCGAGAGGGACAGTCCGAAGGGTTCTTC. This codes for CASGREGQSEGFF.

Written as DNA, the CDR3 is TGTGCCAGCAGCCCGACGGGGATGAACACTGAAGCTTTCTTT. Amino acids: CASSPTGMNTEAFF. The chain carries TRBV16 and TRBJ1-1; D unresolved. Trimming took 4 bases from V and 0 from J, leaving 9 bases between them. The length of the CDR3 is 14 residues. CDR1 and CDR2 from the germline V gene are KGHSY and FQNENV.

This chain connects TRBV2 to TRBJ1-2, with D unclear. Germline CDR1 is SNHLY and CDR2 is FYNNEI. V was pared by 7 bases and J by 4 bases, with 16 bases between. This CDR3 region has 14 residues. CDR3 sequence (DNA): TGTGCCAGCACTTACTACGACGCAAGCTATGGCTACACCTTC. Translating it yields CASTYYDASYGYTF.

The rearrangement uses TRBV30 and TRBJ1-5, with no clear D. The germline CDR1 and CDR2 sequences are GTSNPN and SVGIG (reference sequence). V lost 0 bases and J 3 bases, leaving 15 bases between the germline ends. This CDR3 is built from 16 residues. CDR3 sequence reads: CAWSVSGRRVNQPQHF. The CDR3 DNA follows: TGTGCCTGGAGTGTAAGCGGCAGGAGGGTCAATCAGCCCCAGCATTTT.

The V and J genes are TRBV7-2 and TRBJ1-1, with D uncertain. This CDR3 comprises 13 residues. The V end lost 5 bases, the J end lost 1 base, and 8 bases lay between the germline ends. Per germline, CDR1 SGHTA and CDR2 FQGNSA. In nucleotides, the CDR3 is TGTGCCAGCAGCCCGGACTGGAACACTGAAGCTTTCTTT. Its protein is CASSPDWNTEAFF.

This chain uses TRBV6-5 with TRBJ1-4; 7 bases align to TRBD1. This CDR3 has 14 residues. Per germline, CDR1 MNHEY and CDR2 SVGAGI. Germline trimming cut 5 bases from V and 10 bases from J; bases unmatched to any gene: 10. CDR3 region: CASSKTGDGAKLFF. In DNA, the CDR3 is TGTGCCAGCAGTAAAACAGGGGACGGGGCAAAACTGTTTTTT.